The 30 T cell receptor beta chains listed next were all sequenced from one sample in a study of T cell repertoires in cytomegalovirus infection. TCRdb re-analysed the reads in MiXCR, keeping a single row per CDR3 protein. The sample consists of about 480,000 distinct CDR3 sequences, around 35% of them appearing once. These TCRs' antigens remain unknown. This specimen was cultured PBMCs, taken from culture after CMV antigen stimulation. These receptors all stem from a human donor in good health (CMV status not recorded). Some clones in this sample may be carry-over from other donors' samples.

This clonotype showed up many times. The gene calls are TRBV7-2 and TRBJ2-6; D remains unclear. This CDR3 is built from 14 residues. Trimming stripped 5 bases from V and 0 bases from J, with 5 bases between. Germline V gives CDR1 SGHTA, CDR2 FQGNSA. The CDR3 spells CASSLHSGANVLTF. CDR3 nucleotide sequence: TGTGCCAGCAGCCTACACTCTGGGGCCAACGTCCTGACTTTC.

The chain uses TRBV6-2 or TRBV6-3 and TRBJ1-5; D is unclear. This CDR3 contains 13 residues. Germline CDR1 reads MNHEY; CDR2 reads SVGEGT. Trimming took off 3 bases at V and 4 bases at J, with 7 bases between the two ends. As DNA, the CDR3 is TGTGCCAGCAGTTATCGGTATAATCAGCCCCAGCATTTT. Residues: CASSYRYNQPQHF.

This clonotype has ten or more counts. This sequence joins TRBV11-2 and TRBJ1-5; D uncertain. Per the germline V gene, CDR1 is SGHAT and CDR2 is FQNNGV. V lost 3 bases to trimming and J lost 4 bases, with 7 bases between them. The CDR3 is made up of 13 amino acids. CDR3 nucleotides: TGTGCCAGCAGCTTGAGCCCTAATCAGCCCCAGCATTTT. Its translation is CASSLSPNQPQHF. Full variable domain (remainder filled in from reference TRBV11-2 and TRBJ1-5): EAGVAQSPRYKIIEKRQSVAFWCNPISGHATLYWYQQILGQGPKLLIQFQNNGVVDDSQLPKDRFSAERLKGVDSTLKIQPAKLEDSAVYLCASSLSPNQPQHFGDGTRLSIL.

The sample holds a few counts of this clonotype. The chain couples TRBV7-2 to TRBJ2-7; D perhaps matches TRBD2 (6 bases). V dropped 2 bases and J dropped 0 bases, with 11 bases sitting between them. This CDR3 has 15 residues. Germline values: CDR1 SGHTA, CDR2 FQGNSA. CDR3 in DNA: TGTGCCAGCAGCTTAAGTAGCGGAAGCTCCTACGAGCAGTACGTC. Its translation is CASSLSSGSSYEQYV.

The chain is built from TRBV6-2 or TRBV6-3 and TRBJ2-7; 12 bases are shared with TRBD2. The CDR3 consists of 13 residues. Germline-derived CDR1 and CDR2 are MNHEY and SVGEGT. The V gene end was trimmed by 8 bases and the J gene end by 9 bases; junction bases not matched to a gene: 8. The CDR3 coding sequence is TGTGCCAGCGGCCAGACTAGCGGGAGCGGGCAGTACGTC. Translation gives CASGQTSGSGQYV.

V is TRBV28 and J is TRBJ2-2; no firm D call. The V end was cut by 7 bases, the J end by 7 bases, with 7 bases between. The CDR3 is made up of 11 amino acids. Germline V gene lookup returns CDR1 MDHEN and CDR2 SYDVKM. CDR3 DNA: TGTGCCAGCAAGAGTCTCGGGGAGCTGTTTTTT. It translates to CASKSLGELFF.

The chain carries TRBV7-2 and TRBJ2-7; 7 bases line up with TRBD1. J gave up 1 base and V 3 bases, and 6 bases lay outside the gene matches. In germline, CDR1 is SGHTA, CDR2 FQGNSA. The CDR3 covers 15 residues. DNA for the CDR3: TGTGCCAGCAGCTTCGACAGGGACCCTTCCTACGAGCAGTACTTC. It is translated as CASSFDRDPSYEQYF.

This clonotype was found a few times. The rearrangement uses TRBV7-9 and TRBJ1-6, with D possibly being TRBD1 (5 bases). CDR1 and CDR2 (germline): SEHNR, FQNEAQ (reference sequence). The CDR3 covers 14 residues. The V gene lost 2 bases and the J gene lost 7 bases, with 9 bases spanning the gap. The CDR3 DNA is TGTGCCAGCAGCTTACGGGAGGGGAATTCACCCCTCCACTTT. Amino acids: CASSLREGNSPLHF.

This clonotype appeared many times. The CDR3 nucleotides are TGTGCCAGCAGCTCTCCAAGGGGGGACTCAGTAGGTTATAGCTCCTACAATGAGCAGTTCTTC. Its protein is CASSSPRGDSVGYSSYNEQFF. The chain carries TRBV7-2 and TRBJ2-1; either TRBD1 or TRBD2 may fit D (6 bases each). This CDR3 contains 21 residues. Trimming pared 4 bases from V and 0 bases from J, leaving 28 bases between. CDR1 and CDR2 from the germline V gene are SGHTA and FQGNSA.

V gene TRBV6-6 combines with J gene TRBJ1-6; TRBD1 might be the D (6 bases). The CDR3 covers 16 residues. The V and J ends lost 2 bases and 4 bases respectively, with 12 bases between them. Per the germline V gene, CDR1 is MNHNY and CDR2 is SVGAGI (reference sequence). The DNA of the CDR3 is TGTGCCAGCAGTTACGGAGGGGGTACTTATAATTCACCCCTCCACTTT. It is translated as CASSYGGGTYNSPLHF.

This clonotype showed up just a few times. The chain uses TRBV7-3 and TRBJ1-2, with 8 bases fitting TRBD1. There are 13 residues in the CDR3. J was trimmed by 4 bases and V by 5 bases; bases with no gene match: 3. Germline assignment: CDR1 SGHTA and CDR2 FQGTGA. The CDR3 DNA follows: TGTGCCAGCAGCGACAGGGGAGGCTATGGCTACACCTTC. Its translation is CASSDRGGYGYTF.

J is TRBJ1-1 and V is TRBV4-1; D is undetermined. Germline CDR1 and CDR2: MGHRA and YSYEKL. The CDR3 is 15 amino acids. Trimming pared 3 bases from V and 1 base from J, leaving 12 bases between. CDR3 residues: CASSHPARENTEAFF. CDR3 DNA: TGCGCCAGCAGCCACCCCGCGCGGGAGAACACTGAAGCTTTCTTT.

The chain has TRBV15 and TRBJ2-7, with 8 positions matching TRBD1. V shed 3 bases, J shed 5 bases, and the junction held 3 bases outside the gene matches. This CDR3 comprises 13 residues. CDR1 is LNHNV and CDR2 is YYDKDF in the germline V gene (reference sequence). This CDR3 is CATSRLTGDEQYV. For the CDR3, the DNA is TGTGCCACCAGCAGGCTGACAGGGGACGAGCAGTACGTC.

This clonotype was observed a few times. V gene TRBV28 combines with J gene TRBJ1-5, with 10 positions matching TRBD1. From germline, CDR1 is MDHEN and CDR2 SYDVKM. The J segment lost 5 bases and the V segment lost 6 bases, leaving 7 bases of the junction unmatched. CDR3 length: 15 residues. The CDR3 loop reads CASSPDRGRDQPQHF. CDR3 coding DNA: TGTGCCAGCAGCCCTGACAGGGGGCGCGATCAGCCCCAGCATTTT.

CDR3 sequence reads: CASSLNLDTEAFF. The CDR3 nucleotides read TGTGCCAGCAGTTTGAACCTCGACACTGAAGCTTTCTTT. The V gene is TRBV12-3 or TRBV12-4, the J gene TRBJ1-1; D gene ambiguous. The CDR3 extends over 13 amino acids. V was shortened by 3 bases and J by 3 bases, with 8 bases between the two germline ends.

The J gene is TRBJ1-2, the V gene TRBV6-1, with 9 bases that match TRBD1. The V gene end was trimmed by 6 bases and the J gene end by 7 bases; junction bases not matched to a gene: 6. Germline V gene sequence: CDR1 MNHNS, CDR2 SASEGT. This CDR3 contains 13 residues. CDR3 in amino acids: CASRPPGQGGYTF. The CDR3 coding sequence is TGTGCCAGCAGGCCTCCGGGACAGGGTGGCTACACCTTC.

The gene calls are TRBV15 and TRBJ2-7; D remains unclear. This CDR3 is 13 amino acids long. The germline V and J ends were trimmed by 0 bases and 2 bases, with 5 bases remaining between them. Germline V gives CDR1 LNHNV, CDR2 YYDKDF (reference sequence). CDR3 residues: CATSRDLTYEQYV. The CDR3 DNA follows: TGTGCCACCAGCAGAGATTTGACCTACGAGCAGTACGTC.

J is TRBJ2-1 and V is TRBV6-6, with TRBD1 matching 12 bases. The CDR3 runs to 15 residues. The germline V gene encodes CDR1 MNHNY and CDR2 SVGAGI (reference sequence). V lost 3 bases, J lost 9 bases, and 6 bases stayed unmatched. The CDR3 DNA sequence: TGTGCCAGCAGTTATCCGGGACAGGGGGCGGGTGAGCAGTTCTTC. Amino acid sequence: CASSYPGQGAGEQFF.

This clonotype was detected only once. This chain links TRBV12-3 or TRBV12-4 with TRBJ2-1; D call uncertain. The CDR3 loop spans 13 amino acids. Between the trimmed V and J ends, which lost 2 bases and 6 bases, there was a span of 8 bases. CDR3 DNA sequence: TGTGCCAGCAGTTTACGGGTGATCAATGAGCAGTTCTTC. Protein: CASSLRVINEQFF.

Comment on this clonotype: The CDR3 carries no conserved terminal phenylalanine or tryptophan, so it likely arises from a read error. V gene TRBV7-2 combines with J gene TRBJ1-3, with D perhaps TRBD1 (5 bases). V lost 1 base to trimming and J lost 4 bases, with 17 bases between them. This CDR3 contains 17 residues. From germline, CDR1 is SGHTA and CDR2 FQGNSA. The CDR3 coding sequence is TGTGCCAGCAGCTTAGGCGGGGGTGCCACTACCGGAAACACCATATATTTG. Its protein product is CASSLGGGATTGNTIYL.

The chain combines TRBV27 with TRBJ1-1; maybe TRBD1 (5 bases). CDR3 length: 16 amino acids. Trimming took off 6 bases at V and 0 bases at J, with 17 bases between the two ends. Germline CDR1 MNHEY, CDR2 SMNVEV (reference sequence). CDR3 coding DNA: TGTGCCAGCAGCCCCGTTGGGGCAGGCTTGAACACTGAAGCTTTCTTT. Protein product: CASSPVGAGLNTEAFF.

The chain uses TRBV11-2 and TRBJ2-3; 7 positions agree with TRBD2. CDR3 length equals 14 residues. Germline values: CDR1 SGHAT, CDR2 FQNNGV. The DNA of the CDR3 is TGTGCGGTAGCGGGCCCCGGTAGCACAGATACGCAGTATTTT. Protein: CAVAGPGSTDTQYF. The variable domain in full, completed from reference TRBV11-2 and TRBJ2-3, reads EAGVAQSPRYKIIEKRQSVAFWCNPISGHATLYWYQQILGQGPKLLIQFQNNGVVDDSQLPKDRFSAERLKGVDSTLKIQPAKLEDSAVYLCAVAGPGSTDTQYFGPGTRLTVL.

This chain's CDR3 is CASRSGPVSSYNEQFF. CDR3 DNA: TGTGCCAGCAGGTCAGGACCTGTGAGCTCCTACAATGAGCAGTTCTTC. The chain carries TRBV9 and TRBJ2-1; D is unresolved. CDR3 size: 16 residues. In germline, CDR1 is SGDLS, CDR2 YYNGEE. The V end was cut by 5 bases, the J end by 0 bases, with 15 bases between.

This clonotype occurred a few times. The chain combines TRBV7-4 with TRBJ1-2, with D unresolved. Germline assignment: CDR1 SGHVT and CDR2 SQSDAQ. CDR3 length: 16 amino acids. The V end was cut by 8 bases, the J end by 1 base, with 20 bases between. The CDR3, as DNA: TGTGCCAGCGCCCTTAAAGCATCGACGCGTAACTATGGCTACACCTTC. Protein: CASALKASTRNYGYTF.

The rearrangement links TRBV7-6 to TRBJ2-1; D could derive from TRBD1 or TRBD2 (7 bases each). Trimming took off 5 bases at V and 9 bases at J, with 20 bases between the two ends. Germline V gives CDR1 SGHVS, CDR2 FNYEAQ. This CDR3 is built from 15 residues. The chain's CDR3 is CASSITGEGFGEQFF. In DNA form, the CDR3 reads TGTGCCAGCAGCATCACAGGGGAGGGATTCGGTGAGCAGTTCTTC.

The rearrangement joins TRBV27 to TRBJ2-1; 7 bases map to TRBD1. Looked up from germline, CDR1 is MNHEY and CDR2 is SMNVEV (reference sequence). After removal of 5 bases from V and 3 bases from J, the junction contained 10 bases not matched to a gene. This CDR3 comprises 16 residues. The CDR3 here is CASSPETGMLYNEQFF. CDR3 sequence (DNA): TGTGCCAGCAGTCCAGAGACAGGGATGCTCTACAATGAGCAGTTCTTC.

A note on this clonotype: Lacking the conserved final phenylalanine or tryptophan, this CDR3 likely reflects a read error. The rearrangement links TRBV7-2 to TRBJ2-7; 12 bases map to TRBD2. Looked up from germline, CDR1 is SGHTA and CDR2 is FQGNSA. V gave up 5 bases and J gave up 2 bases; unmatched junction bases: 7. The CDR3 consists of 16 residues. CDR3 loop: CASSNGLAGSTYEQYL. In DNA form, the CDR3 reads TGTGCCAGCAGCAACGGACTAGCGGGATCGACCTACGAGCAGTACCTC.

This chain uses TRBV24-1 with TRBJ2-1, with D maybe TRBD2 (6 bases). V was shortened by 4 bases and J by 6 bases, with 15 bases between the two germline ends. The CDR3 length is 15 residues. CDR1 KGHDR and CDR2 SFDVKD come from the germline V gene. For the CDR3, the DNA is TGTGCCACCAGTGACCAATTAGCGGTCACCAATGAGCAGTTCTTC. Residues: CATSDQLAVTNEQFF.

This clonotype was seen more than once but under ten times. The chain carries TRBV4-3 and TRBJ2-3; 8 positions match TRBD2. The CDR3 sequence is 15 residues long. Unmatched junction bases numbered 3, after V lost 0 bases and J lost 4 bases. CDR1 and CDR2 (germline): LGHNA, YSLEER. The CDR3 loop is CASSQDLAGPDTQYF. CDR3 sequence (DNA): TGCGCCAGCAGCCAAGACCTAGCGGGCCCAGATACGCAGTATTTT.

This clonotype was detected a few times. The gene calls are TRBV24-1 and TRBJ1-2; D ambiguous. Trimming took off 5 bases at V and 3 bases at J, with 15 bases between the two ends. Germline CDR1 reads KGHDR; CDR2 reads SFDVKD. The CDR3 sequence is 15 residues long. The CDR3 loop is CATSVGGRSDYGYTF. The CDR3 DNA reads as TGTGCCACCAGTGTCGGAGGGAGGTCAGACTATGGCTACACCTTC.